The rows below give T cell receptor beta chains drawn from one sample of a study of shared clonotypes between healthy human individuals. Assay: immunoSEQ multiplex PCR; the TCRdb copy retains only in-frame clones and omits some. This table holds over 150,000 clones, approximately 61% found once. The sequenced material came from memory CD4+ T cells sorted from blood. The origin of the receptors is a man aged 25 to 40 in good health. Both conserved end residues are part of each CDR3. A D gene is named only where the DNA matches it firmly.

V gene	D gene	CDR3 protein
TRBV6-5	-	CAIWGRAGRGYTF
TRBV11-2	TRBD1	CASSLVLRTGTNTGELFF
TRBV4-3	TRBD2	CASSQEPSRGYNEQFF
TRBV6-1	-	CASSTVGADTQYF
TRBV11-1	-	CASSLAGVHYEQYF
TRBV9	-	CASSVGPGGEQFF
TRBV6-5	TRBD1	CASSYGGQSYEQYF
TRBV6-6	-	CASNPQASSYNEQFF
TRBV11-1	TRBD1	CASSLGQGYTGELFF
TRBV7-9	-	CASSLGTDEKLFF
TRBV2	TRBD2	CASSPGTSGKTQYF
TRBV5-4	TRBD1	CASSLVVGRGRTNEKLFF
TRBV25-1	-	CVSNSYNEQFF
TRBV6-5	-	CASKRAGEYGYTF
TRBV4-1	-	CASSQGLDYAYEQYF